This T cell receptor (beta chain) comes out of a study of T cell responses to AZD1222 COVID-19 vaccine. Trimming removed 4 bases from V and 2 bases from J, with 5 bases in between. The V gene's germline CDR1 is SEHNR and CDR2 FQNEAQ (reference sequence). This CDR3 is 12 amino acids long. Assay used: immunoSEQ multiplex PCR; TCRdb lists only in-frame clones, some missing. The sample has 110,000 or so clones; 80% to 90% are singletons. As to this clone: Its antigen is undetermined.

Findings and limits, study-wide: At study baseline, merely several AZD1222 recipients were seropositive. Vaccine-associated CD4 TCRs spanned spike, dominant at 160-218 and 743-854. The study sampled repertoires only after the peak T cell response. Two AZD1222 administrations were followed by greater Spike-specific TCR breadth and depth.

The sequence derives from an adult who received the AZD1222 COVID-19 vaccine. The sequences come from peripheral blood, collected 28 days after the second AZD1222 dose. The rearrangement links TRBV7-9 to TRBJ2-5; D is uncertain. The chain's CDR3 is CASSSIQETQYF. Written as DNA, the CDR3 is TGTGCCAGCAGCTCCATACAAGAGACCCAGTACTTC. Full variable domain (missing parts from reference TRBV7-9 and TRBJ2-5): DTGVSQNPRHKITKRGQNVTFRCDPISEHNRLYWYRQTLGQGPEFLTYFQNEAQLEKSRLLSDRFSAERPKGSFSTLEIQRTEQGDSAMYLCASSSIQETQYFGPGTRLLVL.